Here is one T cell receptor (beta chain) with its context. This CDR3 spans 13 amino acids. Germline assignment: CDR1 SEHNR and CDR2 FQNEAQ (reference sequence). The V gene lost 7 bases and the J gene lost 10 bases, with 14 bases spanning the gap. The data were produced by immunoSEQ multiplex PCR, yet TCRdb's version contains in-frame clones alone and is incomplete. The repertoire has some 35,000 clones, approximately 89% of them found once; the top ten carry approximately 9.7%. The data were obtained in a study of OX40 agonist ivuxolimab in advanced cancers. The sequence was obtained from an adult with an advanced solid tumor such as melanoma, head and neck, liver or kidney cancer. This chain connects TRBV7-9 to TRBJ1-6, with D possibly matching TRBD1 (6 bases). Here the sequenced sample was CD4+ or CD8+ T cells sorted from blood, taken in a trial of the OX40 agonist ivuxolimab. CDR3 amino acids: CASTTDSRSPLHF. CDR3 DNA: TGTGCCAGCACCACGGACAGCAGGTCACCCCTCCACTTT. Drawing the rest from reference TRBV7-9 and TRBJ1-6, the complete variable domain is DTGVSQNPRHKITKRGQNVTFRCDPISEHNRLYWYRQTLGQGPEFLTYFQNEAQLEKSRLLSDRFSAERPKGSFSTLEIQRTEQGDSAMYLCASTTDSRSPLHFGNGTRLTVT.